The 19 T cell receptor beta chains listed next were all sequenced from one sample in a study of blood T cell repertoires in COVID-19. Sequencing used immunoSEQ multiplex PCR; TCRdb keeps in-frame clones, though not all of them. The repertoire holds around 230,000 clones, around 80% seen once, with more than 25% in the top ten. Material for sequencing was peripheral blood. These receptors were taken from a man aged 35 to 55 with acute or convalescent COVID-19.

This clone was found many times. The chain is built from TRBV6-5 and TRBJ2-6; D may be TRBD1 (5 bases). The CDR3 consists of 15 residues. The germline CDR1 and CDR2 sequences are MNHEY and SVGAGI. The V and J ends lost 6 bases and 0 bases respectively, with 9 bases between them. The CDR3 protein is CASRDRYSGANVLTF. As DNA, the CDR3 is TGTGCCAGCAGAGACAGATACTCTGGGGCCAACGTCCTGACTTTC.

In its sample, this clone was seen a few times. CDR3 nucleotide sequence: TGTGCCAGCAGAGACGGGAGCTCCTACAATGAGCAGTTCTTC. Its translation: CASRDGSSYNEQFF. This sequence joins TRBV6-5 and TRBJ2-1; D perhaps matches TRBD2 (6 bases). The V and J ends lost 6 bases and 0 bases respectively, with 9 bases between them. The CDR3 is 14 amino acids. CDR1 is MNHEY and CDR2 is SVGAGI in the germline V gene.

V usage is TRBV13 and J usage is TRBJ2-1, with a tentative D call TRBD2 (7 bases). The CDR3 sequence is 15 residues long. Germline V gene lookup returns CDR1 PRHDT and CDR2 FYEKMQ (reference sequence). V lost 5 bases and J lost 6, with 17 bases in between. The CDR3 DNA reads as TGTGCCAGCAGCCTCCGAAGGGGGGGGGCCAATGAGCAGTTCTTC. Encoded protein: CASSLRRGGANEQFF.

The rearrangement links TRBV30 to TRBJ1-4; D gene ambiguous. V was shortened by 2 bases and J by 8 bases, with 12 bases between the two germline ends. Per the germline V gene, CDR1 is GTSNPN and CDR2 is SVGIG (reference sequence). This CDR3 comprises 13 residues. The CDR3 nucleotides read TGTGCCTGGAGTCGGGGAACTCCGGAAAAACTGTTTTTT. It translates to CAWSRGTPEKLFF.

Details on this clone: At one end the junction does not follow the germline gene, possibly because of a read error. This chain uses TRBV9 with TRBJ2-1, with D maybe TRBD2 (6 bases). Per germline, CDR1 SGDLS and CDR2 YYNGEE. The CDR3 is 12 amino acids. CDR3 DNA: TGTGCCAGCAGCCCGACTAGTTCCCCTCTGGTCTTC. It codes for CASSPTSSPLVF.

The CDR3 protein is CASSPRLAGSTDTQYF. CDR3 DNA sequence: TGCGCCAGCAGCCCCCGACTAGCGGGTAGCACAGATACGCAGTATTTT. The J gene is TRBJ2-3, the V gene TRBV5-1; 10 positions agree with TRBD2. This CDR3 has 16 amino acids. In germline, CDR1 is SGHRS, CDR2 YFSETQ. Trimming removed 4 bases from V and 0 bases from J; junction bases left unmatched: 5.

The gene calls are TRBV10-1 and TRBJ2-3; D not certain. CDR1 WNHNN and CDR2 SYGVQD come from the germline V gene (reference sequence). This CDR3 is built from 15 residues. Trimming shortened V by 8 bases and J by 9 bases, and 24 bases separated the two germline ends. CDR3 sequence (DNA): TGCGCCAGCCCTCGAGCCCCTCACCCATGGTGGACGCAGTATTTT. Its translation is CASPRAPHPWWTQYF.

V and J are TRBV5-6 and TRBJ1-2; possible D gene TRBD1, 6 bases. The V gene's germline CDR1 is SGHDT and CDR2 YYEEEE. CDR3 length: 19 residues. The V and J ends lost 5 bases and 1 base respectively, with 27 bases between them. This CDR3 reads CASSFGNRPGHQFNYGYTF. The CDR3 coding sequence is TGTGCCAGCAGTTTCGGGAACCGACCGGGACACCAATTTAACTATGGCTACACCTTC.

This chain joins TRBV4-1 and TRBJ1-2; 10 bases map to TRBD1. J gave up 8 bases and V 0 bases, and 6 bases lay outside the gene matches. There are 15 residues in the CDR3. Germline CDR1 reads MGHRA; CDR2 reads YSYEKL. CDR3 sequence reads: CASSQEWGTGVGYTF. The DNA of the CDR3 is TGCGCCAGCAGCCAAGAGTGGGGGACAGGGGTCGGCTACACCTTC.

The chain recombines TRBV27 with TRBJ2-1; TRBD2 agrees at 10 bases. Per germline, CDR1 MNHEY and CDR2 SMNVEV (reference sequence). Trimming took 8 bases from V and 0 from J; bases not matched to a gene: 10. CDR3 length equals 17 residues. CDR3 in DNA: TGTGCCAGCGTACCGGCCGGGACTAGCGTCTCCTACAATGAGCAGTTCTTC. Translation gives CASVPAGTSVSYNEQFF.

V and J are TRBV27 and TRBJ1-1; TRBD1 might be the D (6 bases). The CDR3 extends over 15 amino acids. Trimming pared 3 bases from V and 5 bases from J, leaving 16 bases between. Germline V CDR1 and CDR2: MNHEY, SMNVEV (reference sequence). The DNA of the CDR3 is TGTGCCAGCAGTTTGAGGGGGACCGTAGGGACTGAAGCTTTCTTT. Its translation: CASSLRGTVGTEAFF.

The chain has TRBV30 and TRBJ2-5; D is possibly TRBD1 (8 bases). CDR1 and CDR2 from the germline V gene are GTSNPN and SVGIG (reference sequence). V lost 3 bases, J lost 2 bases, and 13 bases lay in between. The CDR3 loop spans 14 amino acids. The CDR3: CAWRNRGGQETQYF. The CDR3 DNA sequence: TGTGCCTGGAGGAACAGGGGGGGACAAGAGACCCAGTACTTC.

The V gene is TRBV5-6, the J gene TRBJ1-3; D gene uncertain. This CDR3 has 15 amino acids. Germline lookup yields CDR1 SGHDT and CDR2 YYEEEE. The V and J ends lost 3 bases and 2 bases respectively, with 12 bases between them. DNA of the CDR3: TGTGCCAGCAGCTCCGGGATTTTGACTGGAAACACCATATATTTT. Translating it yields CASSSGILTGNTIYF. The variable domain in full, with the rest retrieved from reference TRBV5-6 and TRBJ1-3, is DAGVTQSPTHLIKTRGQQVTLRCSPKSGHDTVSWYQQALGQGPQFIFQYYEEEERQRGNFPDRFSGHQFPNYSSELNVNALLLGDSALYLCASSSGILTGNTIYFGEGSWLTVV.

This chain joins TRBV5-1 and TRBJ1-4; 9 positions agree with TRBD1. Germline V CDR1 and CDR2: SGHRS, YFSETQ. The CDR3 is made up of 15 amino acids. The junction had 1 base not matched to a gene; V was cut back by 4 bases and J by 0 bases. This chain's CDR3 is CASSRDRATNEKLFF. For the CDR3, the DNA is TGCGCCAGCAGCCGGGACAGGGCAACTAATGAAAAACTGTTTTTT. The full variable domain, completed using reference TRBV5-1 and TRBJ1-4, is KAGVTQTPRYLIKTRGQQVTLSCSPISGHRSVSWYQQTPGQGLQFLFEYFSETQRNKGNFPGRFSGRQFSNSRSEMNVSTLELGDSALYLCASSRDRATNEKLFFGSGTQLSVL.

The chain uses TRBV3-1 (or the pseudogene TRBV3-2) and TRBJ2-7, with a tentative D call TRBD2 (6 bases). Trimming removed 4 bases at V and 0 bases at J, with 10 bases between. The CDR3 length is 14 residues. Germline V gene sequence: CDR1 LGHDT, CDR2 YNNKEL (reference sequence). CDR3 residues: CASSPRGSSYEQYF. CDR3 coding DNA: TGTGCCAGCAGCCCACGGGGGAGCTCCTACGAGCAGTACTTC.

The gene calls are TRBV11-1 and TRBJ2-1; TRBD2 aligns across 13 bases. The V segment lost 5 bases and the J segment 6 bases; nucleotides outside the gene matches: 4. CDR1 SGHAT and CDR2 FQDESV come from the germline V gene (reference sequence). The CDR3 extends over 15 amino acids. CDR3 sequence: CASSHTSGRGNEQFF. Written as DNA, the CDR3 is TGTGCCAGCAGCCATACTAGCGGGAGGGGCAATGAGCAGTTCTTC.

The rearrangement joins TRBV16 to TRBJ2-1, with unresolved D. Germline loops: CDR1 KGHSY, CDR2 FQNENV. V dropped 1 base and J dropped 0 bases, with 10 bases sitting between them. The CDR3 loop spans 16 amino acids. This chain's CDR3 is CASSQLAASSYNEQFF. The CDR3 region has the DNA TGTGCCAGCAGCCAATTAGCAGCTAGCTCCTACAATGAGCAGTTCTTC.

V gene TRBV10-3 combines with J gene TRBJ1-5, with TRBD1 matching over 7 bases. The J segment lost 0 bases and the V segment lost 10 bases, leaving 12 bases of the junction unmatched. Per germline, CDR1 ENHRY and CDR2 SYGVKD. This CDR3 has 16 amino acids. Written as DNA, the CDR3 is TGTGCCACCGGGGACAGTTTATTGTATAGCAATCAGCCCCAGCATTTT. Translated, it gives CATGDSLLYSNQPQHF.

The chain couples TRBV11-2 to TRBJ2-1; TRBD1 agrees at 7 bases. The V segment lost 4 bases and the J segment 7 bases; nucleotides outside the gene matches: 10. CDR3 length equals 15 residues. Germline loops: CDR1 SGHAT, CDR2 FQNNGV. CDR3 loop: CASSSGPGTVNEQFF. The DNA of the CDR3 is TGTGCCAGCAGCTCGGGCCCCGGGACAGTGAATGAGCAGTTCTTC.